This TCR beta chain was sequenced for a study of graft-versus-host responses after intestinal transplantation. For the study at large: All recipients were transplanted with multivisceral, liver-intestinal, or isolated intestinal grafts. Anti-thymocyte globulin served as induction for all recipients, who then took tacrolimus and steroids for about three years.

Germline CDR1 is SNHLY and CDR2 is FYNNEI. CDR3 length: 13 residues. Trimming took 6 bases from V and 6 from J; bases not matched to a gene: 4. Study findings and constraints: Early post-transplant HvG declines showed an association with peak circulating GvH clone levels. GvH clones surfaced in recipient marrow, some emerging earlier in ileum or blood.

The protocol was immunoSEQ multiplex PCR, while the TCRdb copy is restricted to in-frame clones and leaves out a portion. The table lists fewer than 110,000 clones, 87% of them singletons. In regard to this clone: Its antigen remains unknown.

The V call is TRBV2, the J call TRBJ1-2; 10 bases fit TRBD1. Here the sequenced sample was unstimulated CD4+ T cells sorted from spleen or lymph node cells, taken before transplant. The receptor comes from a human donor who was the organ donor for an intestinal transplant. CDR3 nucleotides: TGTGCCAGCAGACCCGGGACAGGGGATGGCTACACCTTC. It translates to CASRPGTGDGYTF.